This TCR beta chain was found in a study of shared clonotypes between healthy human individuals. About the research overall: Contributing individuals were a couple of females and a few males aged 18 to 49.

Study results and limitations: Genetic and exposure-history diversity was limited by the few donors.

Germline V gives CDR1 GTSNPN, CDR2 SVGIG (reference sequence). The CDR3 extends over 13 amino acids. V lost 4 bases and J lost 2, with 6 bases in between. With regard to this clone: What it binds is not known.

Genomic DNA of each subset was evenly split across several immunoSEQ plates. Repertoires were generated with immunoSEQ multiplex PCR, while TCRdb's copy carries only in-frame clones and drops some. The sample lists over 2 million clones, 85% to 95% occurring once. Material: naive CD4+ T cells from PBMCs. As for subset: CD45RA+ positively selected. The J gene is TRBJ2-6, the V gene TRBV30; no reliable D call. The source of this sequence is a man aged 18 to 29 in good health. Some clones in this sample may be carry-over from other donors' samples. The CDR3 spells CAWKVAGANVLTF. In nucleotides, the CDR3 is TGTGCCTGGAAGGTGGCTGGGGCCAACGTCCTGACTTTC.